The 19 T cell receptor beta chains below all came from one sample that was sequenced in a study of blood T cell repertoires in COVID-19. The assay was immunoSEQ multiplex PCR, and TCRdb's table has in-frame clones only and misses some. This table holds more than 80,000 clones, about 90% found once. Sequencing used peripheral blood. The receptors were gathered from a man older than 75 with acute or convalescent COVID-19.

The gene calls are TRBV29-1 and TRBJ1-1, with TRBD1 identical over 8 bases. The CDR3 loop spans 12 amino acids. V gave up 6 bases and J gave up 8 bases; unmatched junction bases: 8. Germline CDR1 and CDR2: SQVTM and ANQGSEA. CDR3 in amino acids: CSVTGVLGEAFF. CDR3 sequence (DNA): TGCAGCGTGACAGGGGTGCTCGGAGAAGCTTTCTTT.

The chain employs TRBV9 and TRBJ2-7; 9 positions agree with TRBD1. The CDR3 sequence is 13 residues long. V was pared by 3 bases and J by 3 bases, with 1 base of the junction left unmatched. The V gene's germline CDR1 is SGDLS and CDR2 YYNGEE. The CDR3 DNA reads TGTGCCAGCAGCGGGGGACAGGGCTACGAGCAGTACTTC. This translates into CASSGGQGYEQYF.

The gene calls are TRBV4-1 and TRBJ2-1; TRBD1 aligns across 7 bases. CDR3 length: 15 amino acids. Losses at the gene ends were 4 bases for V and 13 bases for J; bases not matched to a gene: 16. From germline, CDR1 is MGHRA and CDR2 YSYEKL. The CDR3 loop reads CASSRTDLNRGEQFF. DNA for the CDR3: TGCGCCAGCAGCCGGACTGACCTCAACAGGGGAGAACAGTTCTTC.

This clone was detected once. The chain combines TRBV6-6 with TRBJ1-2; D not resolved. The CDR3 extends over 11 amino acids. CDR1 is MNHNY, CDR2 SVGAGI, per germline (reference sequence). V gave up 7 bases and J gave up 3 bases, with 6 bases separating them. The CDR3 nucleotides are TGTGCCAGCACGGGGTACTATGGCTACACCTTC. It encodes CASTGYYGYTF.

The rearrangement uses TRBV6-5 and TRBJ1-1; D not resolved. CDR1 and CDR2 (germline): MNHEY, SVGAGI. V shed 7 bases and J shed 7 bases, with 13 bases lying between them. This CDR3 comprises 12 residues. CDR3 protein: CASTTSAHEAFF. In nucleotides, the CDR3 is TGTGCCAGCACGACATCCGCCCATGAAGCTTTCTTT.

The rearrangement joins TRBV18 to TRBJ1-3; D uncertain. V was trimmed by 4 bases and J by 0 bases, leaving 10 bases between them. This CDR3 spans 15 amino acids. The V gene's germline CDR1 is KGHSH and CDR2 LQKENI. The CDR3, as DNA: TGTGCCAGCTCACGAGGGAGGGACTCTGGAAACACCATATATTTT. Encoded protein: CASSRGRDSGNTIYF.

The gene calls are TRBV2 and TRBJ1-4, with TRBD1 identical over 11 bases. The V segment lost 6 bases and the J segment 2 bases; nucleotides outside the gene matches: 2. The CDR3 has 15 amino acids. Per the germline V gene, CDR1 is SNHLY and CDR2 is FYNNEI. The CDR3 coding sequence is TGTGCCAGCAGGGACAGGGGGCTGACTAATGAAAAACTGTTTTTT. Translating it yields CASRDRGLTNEKLFF.

CDR3 amino acids: CATSDRGQNEAFF. CDR3 nucleotide sequence: TGTGCCACCAGTGATCGGGGACAGAATGAAGCTTTCTTT. The V call is TRBV24-1, the J call TRBJ1-1, with 7 bases aligning to TRBD1. This CDR3 spans 13 amino acids. Looked up from germline, CDR1 is KGHDR and CDR2 is SFDVKD. Trimming removed 3 bases from V and 7 bases from J; junction bases left unmatched: 4.

The chain has TRBV28 and TRBJ2-3, with 10 bases lining up with TRBD1. The junction had 7 bases not matched to a gene; V was cut back by 6 bases and J by 1 base. Germline CDR1 is MDHEN and CDR2 is SYDVKM. The CDR3 is 16 amino acids. DNA of the CDR3: TGTGCCAGCAGCCTGACCGGGACAGGGGGCACAGATACGCAGTATTTT. Translated, it gives CASSLTGTGGTDTQYF.

The J gene is TRBJ2-7, the V gene TRBV7-8; D is ambiguous. Germline V CDR1 and CDR2: SGHVS, FQNEAQ. The CDR3 is 11 residues long. The ends were cut back, 5 bases at V and 5 bases at J, with 7 bases in the middle. The CDR3 sequence: CASSLLDEQYF. CDR3 coding DNA: TGTGCCAGCAGCCTCCTAGACGAGCAGTACTTC.

V usage is TRBV18 and J usage is TRBJ1-2, with 10 bases matching TRBD1. The CDR3 consists of 15 residues. Germline V gene sequence: CDR1 KGHSH, CDR2 LQKENI. Trimming at V came to 5 bases and at J to 8 bases, leaving 11 bases not matched to a gene. The CDR3 DNA is TGTGCCAGCTCATTCCGACAGGGGGCCGTTCAGGGCTACACCTTC. As protein: CASSFRQGAVQGYTF.

In DNA form, the CDR3 reads TGTGCCAGCAGACTGGCGGGGGTTGGGCATCAGCCCCAGCATTTT. Translation gives CASRLAGVGHQPQHF. V gene TRBV6-5 combines with J gene TRBJ1-5, with D maybe TRBD1 (5 bases). The V end lost 6 bases, the J end lost 5 bases, and 17 bases lay between the germline ends. There are 15 residues in the CDR3. Germline V gives CDR1 MNHEY, CDR2 SVGAGI.

The rearrangement uses TRBV28 and TRBJ1-4; D unclear. Trimming took 6 bases from V and 4 from J, leaving 21 bases between them. CDR3 length: 17 residues. Per the germline V gene, CDR1 is MDHEN and CDR2 is SYDVKM. This chain's CDR3 is CASRYLGDPSGNEKLFF. In nucleotides, the CDR3 is TGTGCCAGCAGGTACTTAGGAGACCCTTCGGGTAATGAAAAACTGTTTTTT.

The chain couples TRBV28 to TRBJ2-3, with 9 positions matching TRBD1. The CDR3 runs 16 residues. Germline CDR1 and CDR2: MDHEN and SYDVKM. With V trimmed by 6 bases and J by 0 bases, 7 bases remained unmatched. In DNA form, the CDR3 reads TGTGCCAGCAGACTAACAGGGGGCTCTAGCACAGATACGCAGTATTTT. The encoded protein is CASRLTGGSSTDTQYF.

The chain combines TRBV2 with TRBJ2-2; 7 nucleotides line up with TRBD2. V dropped 3 bases and J dropped 5; count of bases not matched to a gene: 6. The CDR3 is 15 residues long. Germline V gene lookup returns CDR1 SNHLY and CDR2 FYNNEI. The CDR3 loop reads CASSEAGVGTGELFF. The CDR3 region has the DNA TGTGCCAGCAGTGAGGCGGGAGTTGGAACCGGGGAGCTGTTTTTT. The full variable domain, its missing parts supplied by reference TRBV2 and TRBJ2-2, is EPEVTQTPSHQVTQMGQEVILRCVPISNHLYFYWYRQILGQKVEFLVSFYNNEISEKSEIFDDQFSVERPDGSNFTLKIRSTKLEDSAMYFCASSEAGVGTGELFFGEGSRLTVL.

The rearrangement uses TRBV18 and TRBJ2-2; TRBD1 matches 7 bases. This CDR3 comprises 18 residues. Per the germline V gene, CDR1 is KGHSH and CDR2 is LQKENI. V lost 4 bases and J lost 2; bases outside the gene matches: 13. For the CDR3, the DNA is TGTGCCAGCTCACAGTATCGACCGGGACAGCCTAACACCGGGGAGCTGTTTTTT. This translates into CASSQYRPGQPNTGELFF.

The chain is built from TRBV25-1 and TRBJ2-3; 8 bases map to TRBD2. Trimming cost V 6 bases and J 2 bases; bases outside gene matches: 10. The CDR3 has 16 residues. From germline, CDR1 is MGHDK and CDR2 SYGVNS. In DNA, the CDR3 is TGTGCCAGCAGCCACGGGACTAGTTCCCTCACAGATACGCAGTATTTT. It codes for CASSHGTSSLTDTQYF.

The V call is TRBV7-3, the J call TRBJ1-2, with TRBD1 matching 8 bases. CDR1 and CDR2 from the germline V gene are SGHTA and FQGTGA. CDR3 length: 16 amino acids. Losses at the gene ends were 5 bases for V and 8 bases for J; bases not matched to a gene: 16. The CDR3 nucleotides are TGTGCCAGCAGCGTACTGCCCCCAGGGGGCGCAAAGGGCTACACCTTC. It specifies CASSVLPPGGAKGYTF.

The sample holds a few counts of this clone. The rearrangement uses TRBV28 and TRBJ1-5; D is ambiguous. Looked up from germline, CDR1 is MDHEN and CDR2 is SYDVKM. The CDR3 totals 15 residues. V was trimmed by 2 bases and J by 5 bases, leaving 13 bases between them. Here the CDR3 DNA reads TGTGCCAGCAGTTTAACGATGAGGTTGGATCAGCCCCAGCATTTT. Translated: CASSLTMRLDQPQHF.